Here is one TCR beta chain with its context. This clonotype registers as medium-sized (0.01 to 0.1%) within its sample. Its antigen is not yet known. No base quality information exists; no much larger clone differs at one position. These data belong to a study of spatial heterogeneity in lung cancer (dated by TCRdb to 2018 to 2020). About the study as a whole: Beta-chain transcripts were consistently detected in greater numbers than alpha-chain transcripts, which likely reflects a higher abundance of beta-chain transcripts. A strong correlation was found between TCR transcript counts in tumor regions and a T cell transcriptional module score from matched bulk RNA-seq. In the raw uncorrected reads, each unique combination of TCR and UMI appeared more than ten times on average. In non-small cell lung cancer, the study quantitatively compared TCR alpha and beta repertoires across several tumor regions, matched nontumor lung, and blood. The study linked features of the TCR repertoire to counts of nonsynonymous mutations, which were determined by whole-exome sequencing of tumor tissue. At surgery, 220 tumor regions, approximately 64 matched nontumor lung samples and 56 PBMC samples were TCR-sequenced for both alpha and beta chains. What the research found in general, with its limitations: Confirming at a functional level the hypothesis that regional TCRs recognize regional mutations was considered to require additional single-cell paired TCR alpha and beta sequencing. TCR-seq was estimated to cover only 6% to 7% of tumor T cells for alpha chains and approximately 13% for beta chains. The count of ubiquitous expanded TCRs correlated with the count of ubiquitous nonsynonymous mutations, and the count of regional expanded TCRs correlated with the count of regional nonsynonymous mutations. The tumor nonsynonymous mutation count correlated with the number of expanded intratumoral alpha and beta TCRs.

The library was obtained by 5' RACE. The sequencer listed for this sample is NextSeq 500. In the TCR library protocol, a unique molecular identifier was attached to each TCR cDNA molecule so that PCR and sequencing errors could be corrected. Regarding the original processing steps: TCR identification, UMI-based error correction and CDR3 extraction were all carried out with Decombinator tools. Expanded TCRs were defined as those above a frequency of 2 per 1,000, corresponding to the top 1% of the tumor frequency distribution. Expanded tumor TCRs were classed as regional if statistically deemed absent (corrected P<0.05) from at least one tumor region, otherwise ubiquitous. Renyi diversity was calculated using the R vegan package after each repertoire was subsampled 100 times to 5,000 TCRs. CDR3 similarity networks were built from amino acid triplet string-kernel similarity, connecting CDR3s with pairwise similarity above 0.82. TCRdb reworked the public reads: Q25 trimming with fastp, MiXCR clone assembly, productive beta chains retained. Rows matching on CDR3 protein sequence are summarized as one entry with the most common DNA and genes. These V and J calls are TCRdb output, not the study's own analysis. This sample is represented by about 1,600 distinct CDR3 sequences; around 13% of them were singletons. 35% to 50% of the sample belongs to the ten largest clones.

The germline ends are 8 bases apart after V is trimmed by 3 bases and J by 1 base. From a lookup of the germline V gene, CDR1 and CDR2 are MDHEN and SYDVKM. Inclusive of the bounding cysteine and phenylalanine, the CDR3 is 14 residues long. Only the CDR3 DNA is retained, 42 bases long and in frame from the first base. Interpreted using the paper, the time point label stands for: sample taken at primary tumor resection. The donors were 65 to 90 patients from the lung TRACERx cohort who had early-stage, untreated non-small cell lung cancer. TCR sequencing used whole RNA extracted from tumor and nontumor lung tissue, or from cryopreserved PBMC samples, without cell sorting. Only patients for whom sufficient RNA was available from at least two tumor regions were selected for TCR sequencing. Before selection, tumor and adjacent nontumor lung specimens were reviewed by a lung pathologist.

The TCR originated in a male donor with early-stage non-small cell lung cancer. The chain is assembled from TRBV28 and TRBJ2-3; no D segment can be confidently identified. The specimen was lung tumor tissue, collected at surgery. The nucleotides are TGTGCCAGCAGTTTCCTTTCGGGCACAGATACGCAGTATTTT. It encodes CASSFLSGTDTQYF. Full variable domain (CDR3 extended with the reference TRBV28 and TRBJ2-3 proteins): DVKVTQSSRYLVKRTGEKVFLECVQDMDHENMFWYRQDPGLGLRLIYFSYDVKMKEKGDIPEGYSVSREKKERFSLILESASTNQTSMYLCASSFLSGTDTQYFGPGTRLTVL.